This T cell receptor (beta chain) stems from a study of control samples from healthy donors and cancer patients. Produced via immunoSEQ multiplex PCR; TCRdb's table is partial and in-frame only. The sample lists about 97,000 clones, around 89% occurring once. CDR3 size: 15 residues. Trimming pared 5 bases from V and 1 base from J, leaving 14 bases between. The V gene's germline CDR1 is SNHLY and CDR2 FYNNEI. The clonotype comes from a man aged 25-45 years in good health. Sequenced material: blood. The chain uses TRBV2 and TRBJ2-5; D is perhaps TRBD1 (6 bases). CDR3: CASSPLTGTQETQYF. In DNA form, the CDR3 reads TGTGCCAGCAGTCCCCTTACAGGGACCCAAGAGACCCAGTACTTC.